This passage covers 30 T cell receptor delta chains from one sample sequenced in a study of gammadelta T cells in human blood. TCRdb fed the RT-PCR reads to CATT. The repertoire holds over a thousand delta-chain clones, with roughly 11% as singletons. Sequenced input: non-Vgamma9Vdelta2 gamma-delta T cells from cord blood. The receptors were sampled from a newborn.

This clone was seen more than once but under ten times. Relative to the germline gene, one junction end is altered; a read error may explain this. Distinct nucleotide sequences in the sample also encode this CDR3. The J gene is TRDJ1, the V gene TRDV1, with 7 positions matching TRDD3. CDR1 and CDR2 (germline): TSWWSYY, QGS. This CDR3 region has 23 residues. Written as DNA, the CDR3 is TGTGCTCTTGGGGAACTAAGGGTTAATACGAGTCGGGTGGGGGACCCGTACACTGATAAACTCATCTTT. This sequence encodes CALGELRVNTSRVGDPYTDKLIF.

This clone was counted between two and nine times. A much more abundant neighbour one base away suggests this may be a read error. The sample contains more than one DNA sequence encoding this CDR3. The chain carries TRDV1 and TRDJ1; 7 nucleotides align to TRDD2. This CDR3 is 19 amino acids long. From germline, CDR1 is TSWWSYY and CDR2 QGS. With 2 bases clipped from V and 5 bases from J, the junction kept 20 bases outside the gene matches. This CDR3 is CALGECFLPPSGPTDKLIF. CDR3 nucleotide sequence: TGTGCTCTTGGGGAATGTTTCCTACCCCCTTCCGGGCCCACAGATAAACTCATCTTT.

In its sample, this clone ranks as medium-sized. This chain joins TRDV1 and TRDJ1; D call uncertain. Trimming took off 9 bases at V and 7 bases at J, with 18 bases between the two ends. The CDR3 has 13 residues. Per the germline V gene, CDR1 is TSWWSYY and CDR2 is QGS. CDR3 in amino acids: CALPSEHRGKLIF. CDR3 bases: TGTGCTCTCCCGTCGGAGCATAGGGGTAAACTCATCTTT.

Here the J gene is TRDJ2 and the V gene is not called. The CDR3 is 16 amino acids. The CDR3 protein is CSGINAEYMGTAQLFF. In DNA, the CDR3 is TGCAGTGGTATCAACGCAGAGTACATGGGGACAGCACAACTCTTCTTT.

This clone is termed large (0.1 to 1%). The sample carries other DNA sequences with the same CDR3. The assigned J gene is TRDJ1, but the V gene is uncalled; TRDD3, the D gene given by the table, was not confirmed from the DNA. The CDR3 length is 18 residues. The CDR3 sequence is CAKDITRSGGGYSDKLIF. The DNA of the CDR3 is TGTGCAAAAGATATTACCCGAAGTGGTGGGGGGTACTCCGATAAACTCATCTTT.

The chain joins TRDV1 to TRDJ1; 8 bases align to TRDD3. V shed 1 base, J shed 3 bases, and the junction held 16 bases outside the gene matches. This CDR3 has 19 residues. The germline gives CDR1 TSWWSYY, CDR2 QGS. This CDR3 reads CALGERTSHRGYNSDKLIF. CDR3 DNA sequence: TGTGCTCTTGGGGAACGAACTTCCCACCGGGGATACAACTCCGATAAACTCATCTTT.

There are a few counts of this clone. Since a much larger clone is just one base distant, this may be a read error. This CDR3 is also generated by other DNA sequences in the sample. The chain is built from TRDV1 and TRDJ1; 8 positions agree with TRDD3. The CDR3 totals 18 residues. The V gene's germline CDR1 is TSWWSYY and CDR2 QGS. The CDR3 sequence is CALGEMSYWGSYTDKLIF. The CDR3 nucleotides are TGTGCTCTTGGGGAAATGTCGTACTGGGGGTCGTACACTGATAAACTCATCTTT.

This clone has only a few counts. The chain is built from TRDV1 and TRDJ3, with 12 bases matching TRDD3. The CDR3 consists of 28 residues. Germline V gives CDR1 TSWWSYY, CDR2 QGS. V dropped 1 base and J dropped 0; count of bases not matched to a gene: 28. CDR3 DNA sequence: TGTGCTCTTGGGGAACGGTGGGCACCGAGAACTTTCTGGGGGATACGAGGGGGCGGCTCCTGGGACACCCGACAGATGTTTTTC. Protein sequence: CALGERWAPRTFWGIRGGGSWDTRQMFF.

Turning to this clone: A read error is possible here, since a much larger clone lies one base away. The chain links TRDV1 to TRDJ2; 9 nucleotides agree with TRDD3. CDR3 length: 20 residues. Germline CDR1 TSWWSYY, CDR2 QGS. Trimming at V came to 2 bases and at J to 0 bases, leaving 13 bases not matched to a gene. As DNA, the CDR3 is TGTGCTCTTGGGGAATCCCACTGGGGATACGATGGACCTTTGACAGCACAACTCTTCTTT. It codes for CALGESHWGYDGPLTAQLFF.

By frequency in the sample, this clone is large. The J gene is TRDJ2, the V gene TRDV1, with 9 positions matching TRDD2. The CDR3 runs 21 residues. Germline V lookup: CDR1 TSWWSYY, CDR2 QGS. V shed 1 base and J 2 bases; nucleotides not matched to a gene: 17. CDR3 amino acids: CALGEPGLPTKLGILTAQLFF. The DNA of the CDR3 is TGTGCTCTTGGGGAACCGGGCCTTCCTACGAAACTGGGGATATTGACAGCACAACTCTTCTTT.

Relative to its sample, this clone is large. Other DNA variants within this sample encode the same CDR3. The chain joins TRDV1 to TRDJ1; TRDD2 agrees at 7 bases. With V trimmed by 2 bases and J by 1 base, 16 bases remained unmatched. The germline V gene encodes CDR1 TSWWSYY and CDR2 QGS. The CDR3 spans 19 residues. DNA for the CDR3: TGTGCTCTTGGGGAATGTTTCCTACCCCCTTCCGGGCCCACCGATAAACTCATCTTT. Translated: CALGECFLPPSGPTDKLIF.

By its share, this clone is large. Other DNA sequences from this sample encode an identical CDR3 as well. The gene calls are TRDV3 and TRDJ1, with 8 bases fitting TRDD3. The CDR3 runs to 19 residues. Germline CDR1 is TVYSNPD and CDR2 is GDNSRS (reference sequence). Trimming took 1 base from V and 0 from J; bases not matched to a gene: 19. CDR3 nucleotide sequence: TGTGCCTTTATTTACCCCTTTCCTGGCTGGGGGACGTACACCGATAAACTCATCTTT. Translation gives CAFIYPFPGWGTYTDKLIF.

This clone was detected a few times. The germline gene is not matched at one end of the junction; a read error may be the cause. The same CDR3 arises from other DNA sequences in this sample as well. The chain carries TRDV1 and TRDJ1, with 13 nucleotides matching TRDD3. Germline CDR1 reads TSWWSYY; CDR2 reads QGS. The length of the CDR3 is 21 residues. The CDR3 sequence: CALGEIPRGTGGYANTDKLIF. CDR3 nucleotides: TGTGCTCTTGGGGAAATCCCCCGGGGGACTGGGGGATACGCGAACACTGATAAACTCATCTTT.

This clone rates as large. The J gene is TRDJ1, the V gene TRAV36/DV7; 7 nucleotides align to TRDD3. V trimming: 5 bases; J trimming: 0 bases; junction bases outside the gene matches: 16. The germline V gene encodes CDR1 VTNFRS and CDR2 LTSSGIE (reference sequence). The CDR3 spans 17 residues. CDR3 coding DNA: TGTGCTGTTTCTTATACTCTGGGGGTTTCTGACACCGATAAACTCATCTTT. It is translated as CAVSYTLGVSDTDKLIF.

This clone is classed as large. V usage is TRDV1 and J usage is TRDJ2; tentatively, D is TRDD2 or TRDD3 (9 bases each). Germline V CDR1 and CDR2: TSWWSYY, QGS. This CDR3 spans 22 amino acids. V was trimmed by 0 bases and J by 0 bases, leaving 26 bases between them. CDR3 residues: CALGELGLPTYWGTALTAQLFF. The CDR3 nucleotides read TGTGCTCTTGGGGAACTCGGCCTTCCTACGTACTGGGGGACAGCTTTGACAGCACAACTCTTCTTT.

Notes on this clone: Other DNA sequences from this sample encode an identical CDR3 as well. The chain uses TRAV29/DV5 and TRDJ1; 13 bases fit TRDD3. V gave up 3 bases and J gave up 5 bases; unmatched junction bases: 25. This CDR3 has 21 residues. The germline V gene has CDR1 NSMFDY and CDR2 ISSIKDK. The CDR3 region has the DNA TGTGCAGCAACCCTTAGGAGTACTACAGGCTACTGGGGGATACGCACTGATAAACTCATCTTT. Protein product: CAATLRSTTGYWGIRTDKLIF.

Concerning this clone: Just one base apart from a much larger clone, this may be a read error. The rearrangement joins TRDV2 to TRDJ1, with 11 positions matching TRDD3. Germline V gene lookup returns CDR1 GEAIGNYY and CDR2 EKD. V shed 0 bases, J shed 0 bases, and the junction held 20 bases outside the gene matches. CDR3 length: 22 residues. The CDR3 loop reads CACDTNYVGDYWGITYTDKLIF. The DNA for the CDR3 is TGTGCCTGTGACACCAACTACGTCGGGGACTACTGGGGGATAACGTACACCGATAAACTCATCTTT.

This clone is large (0.1 to 1%) by share. This sample also contains other DNA sequences that code for the same CDR3. V gene TRDV1 combines with J gene TRDJ3, with TRDD3 identical over 8 bases. CDR1 is TSWWSYY and CDR2 is QGS in the germline V gene. Trimming took 1 base from V and 0 from J; bases not matched to a gene: 14. CDR3 length equals 22 residues. The CDR3 nucleotides are TGTGCTCTTGGGGAACGAACTTCCCACCGGGGATACAACTCCTGGGACACCCGACAGATGTTTTTC. It is translated as CALGERTSHRGYNSWDTRQMFF.

By share, this clone ranks as large. The chain joins TRAV29/DV5 to TRDJ1; D may be TRDD3 (6 bases). CDR1 and CDR2 (germline): NSMFDY, ISSIKDK. CDR3 size: 19 residues. Trimming left V 0 bases short and J 7 bases short, with 31 bases between. The CDR3 reads CAASGGFPPGWGRRIKLIF. The DNA of the CDR3 is TGTGCAGCAAGCGGGGGATTCCCTCCAGGCTGGGGAAGAAGGATTAAACTCATCTTT. Drawing the rest from reference TRAV29/DV5 and TRDJ1, the complete variable domain is DQQVKQNSPSLSVQEGRISILNCDYTNSMFDYFLWYKKYPAEGPTFLISISSIKDKNEDGRFTVFLNKSAKHLSLHIVPSQPGDSAVYFCAASGGFPPGWGRRIKLIFGKGTRVTVEP.

This clone was found a few times. This may be a read error: a much more frequent sequence differs by one nucleotide. Other DNA sequences in the same sample also yield this CDR3. The rearrangement joins TRDV1 to TRDJ2; D tentatively fits TRDD2 or TRDD3 (7 bases each). V gave up 4 bases and J gave up 11 bases, with 32 bases separating them. Germline lookup yields CDR1 TSWWSYY and CDR2 QGS. CDR3 length: 19 amino acids. The CDR3 nucleotides are TGTGCTCTTGGGGTCATACCTTCCTCCGTACTGGGGCTCCATCCTCAACTCTTCTTT. It specifies CALGVIPSSVLGLHPQLFF.

Judged by abundance, this clone is large. The same CDR3 arises from other DNA sequences in this sample as well. The gene calls are TRDV1 and TRDJ1; D unclear. Germline V CDR1 and CDR2: TSWWSYY, QGS. The CDR3 contains 15 residues. V lost 6 bases, J lost 2 bases, and 16 bases lay in between. The CDR3 bases are TGTGCTCTTGGCCGAGGGGCTTTATGGACCGATAAACTCATCTTT. Amino acids: CALGRGALWTDKLIF.

A few counts support this clone. This may stem from a read error, because a much larger clone lies one nucleotide away. The gene calls are TRDV1 and TRDJ1, with D possibly TRDD2 on 5 matching bases. The V and J ends lost 0 bases and 2 bases respectively, with 10 bases between them. Germline lookup yields CDR1 TSWWSYY and CDR2 QGS. The CDR3 length is 15 residues. The CDR3 here is CALGELSWWTDKLIF. The CDR3 DNA reads as TGTGCTCTTGGGGAACTTTCCTGGTGGACCGATAAACTCATCTTT.

This clone came up a few times. Possible read error: a much larger clone is one base away. The same CDR3 can be traced to other DNA sequences in this sample. The chain combines TRDV1 with TRDJ1, with 9 bases that match TRDD3. V lost 1 base to trimming and J lost 0 bases; unmatched junction nucleotides: 27. The CDR3 contains 24 residues. Germline CDR1 TSWWSYY, CDR2 QGS. CDR3 residues: CALGEPVGLFTILGDYPYTDKLIF. DNA of the CDR3: TGTGCTCTTGGGGAACCGGTTGGCCTATTCACAATACTGGGGGACTATCCATACACCGATAAACTCATCTTT.

By share, this clone ranks as large. The chain has TRAV38-2/DV8 and TRDJ1; the match to TRDD3 covers 8 bases. Per germline, CDR1 TSESDYY and CDR2 QEAYKQQN. V was pared by 7 bases and J by 0 bases, with 17 bases of the junction left unmatched. CDR3 length equals 18 residues. DNA for the CDR3: TGTGCTTATTGGGGTGGGCTGGGGGACCCGGTTTACACCGATAAACTCATCTTT. It codes for CAYWGGLGDPVYTDKLIF.

As regards this clone: Since a much larger clone is just one base distant, this may be a read error. The chain is built from TRDV1 and TRDJ2; 8 nucleotides agree with TRDD3. This CDR3 is 23 amino acids long. With V trimmed by 2 bases and J by 6 bases, 29 bases remained unmatched. The V gene's germline CDR1 is TSWWSYY and CDR2 QGS. The CDR3 coding sequence is TGTGCTCTTGGGGAATCGGTGCCTTTCCCCTTACGGCGGGATACGCGAAGGGCAGCACAACTCTTCTTT. Translation: CALGESVPFPLRRDTRRAAQLFF.

On this clone: A far larger clone lies a single base away; this is likely a read error. Other DNA sequences within the sample encode an identical CDR3. The V and J genes are TRDV1 and TRDJ1, with 13 bases lining up with TRDD3. This CDR3 comprises 19 residues. Trimming cost V 6 bases and J 5 bases; bases outside gene matches: 18. In germline, CDR1 is TSWWSYY, CDR2 QGS. The DNA for the CDR3 is TGTGCTCTTGGAAACCTTCCGCCCCACTGGGGGATACGACCAGATAAACTCATCTTT. This encodes CALGNLPPHWGIRPDKLIF.

For this clone: This sequence may be a read error, since a much larger clone differs from it by one base. This same CDR3 is encoded by further DNA sequences in the sample. The rearrangement uses TRDV1 and TRDJ1; 9 bases are shared with TRDD3. V was clipped by 0 bases and J by 5 bases; unmatched bases: 31. Germline V gene sequence: CDR1 TSWWSYY, CDR2 QGS. The CDR3 totals 24 residues. CDR3 nucleotide sequence: TGTGCTCTTGGGGAACTAAGGTCTGAGGCCTTCCTTAGGCTGGGGGATGGGAGCCCTGATAAACTCATCTTT. Its protein is CALGELRSEAFLRLGDGSPDKLIF.

By share, this clone counts as large. The J gene is TRDJ1, the V gene TRDV1; 7 bases align to TRDD3. V gave up 6 bases and J gave up 5 bases; unmatched junction bases: 6. This CDR3 is built from 13 residues. Germline V gene data show CDR1 as TSWWSYY and CDR2 as QGS. CDR3 sequence: CALGVVLGDKLIF. The CDR3 nucleotides are TGTGCTCTTGGTGTAGTACTGGGGGATAAACTCATCTTT.

By sample fraction, this clone is large. V and J are TRDV2 and TRDJ1; D gene ambiguous. V lost 2 bases, J lost 6 bases, and 18 bases lay in between. The length of the CDR3 is 15 residues. The germline gives CDR1 GEAIGNYY, CDR2 EKD. The CDR3 region has the DNA TGTGCCTGTGACAACTGCTCCTCCGGATTTCATAAACTCATCTTT. Its translation is CACDNCSSGFHKLIF.

As to this clone: This sequence may be a read error, since a much larger clone differs from it by one base. The rearrangement links TRAV29/DV5 to TRDJ1, with 12 bases identical to TRDD3. Trimming cost V 0 bases and J 3 bases; bases outside gene matches: 15. The CDR3 sequence is 19 residues long. CDR1 and CDR2 (germline): NSMFDY, ISSIKDK. The CDR3, as DNA: TGTGCAGCAAGCGCCTGGGGGATACGCGCGCCCTCGGAGGCCGATAAACTCATCTTT. Its protein is CAASAWGIRAPSEADKLIF. Complete variable domain (other parts from reference TRAV29/DV5 and TRDJ1): DQQVKQNSPSLSVQEGRISILNCDYTNSMFDYFLWYKKYPAEGPTFLISISSIKDKNEDGRFTVFLNKSAKHLSLHIVPSQPGDSAVYFCAASAWGIRAPSEADKLIFGKGTRVTVEP.